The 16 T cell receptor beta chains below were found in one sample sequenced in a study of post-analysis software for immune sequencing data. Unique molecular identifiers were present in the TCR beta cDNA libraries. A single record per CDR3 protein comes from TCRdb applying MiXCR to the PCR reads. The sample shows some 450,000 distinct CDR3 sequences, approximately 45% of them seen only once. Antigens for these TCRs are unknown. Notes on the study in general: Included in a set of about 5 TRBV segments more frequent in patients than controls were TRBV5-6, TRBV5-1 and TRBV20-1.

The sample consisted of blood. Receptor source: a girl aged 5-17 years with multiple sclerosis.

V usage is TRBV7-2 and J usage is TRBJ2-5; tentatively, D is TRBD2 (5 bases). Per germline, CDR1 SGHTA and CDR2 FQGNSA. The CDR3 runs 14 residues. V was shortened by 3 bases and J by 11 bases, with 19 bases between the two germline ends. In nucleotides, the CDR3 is TGTGCCAGCAGCTTTACTAGTAGGCTGGTTGAGCAGTACTTC. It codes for CASSFTSRLVEQYF.

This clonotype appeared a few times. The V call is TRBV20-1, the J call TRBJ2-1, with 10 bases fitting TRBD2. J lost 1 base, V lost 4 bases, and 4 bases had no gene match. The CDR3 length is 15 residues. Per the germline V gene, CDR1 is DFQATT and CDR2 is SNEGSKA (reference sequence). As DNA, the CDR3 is TGCAGTGCTAAACTGACTAGCGGGTCCTACAATGAGCAGTTCTTC. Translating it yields CSAKLTSGSYNEQFF.

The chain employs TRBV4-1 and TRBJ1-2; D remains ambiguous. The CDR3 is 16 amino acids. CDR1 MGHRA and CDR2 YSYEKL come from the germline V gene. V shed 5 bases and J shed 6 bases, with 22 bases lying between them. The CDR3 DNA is TGCGCCAGCAGCTACCGGGCCCGGGGTCTGTCAGATGGCTACACCTTC. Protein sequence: CASSYRARGLSDGYTF.

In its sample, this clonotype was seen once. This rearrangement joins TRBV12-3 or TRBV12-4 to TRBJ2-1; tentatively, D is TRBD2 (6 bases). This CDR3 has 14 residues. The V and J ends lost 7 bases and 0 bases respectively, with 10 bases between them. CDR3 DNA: TGTGCCAGCATCGCGGGGAGCTCCTACAATGAGCAGTTCTTC. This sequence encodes CASIAGSSYNEQFF.

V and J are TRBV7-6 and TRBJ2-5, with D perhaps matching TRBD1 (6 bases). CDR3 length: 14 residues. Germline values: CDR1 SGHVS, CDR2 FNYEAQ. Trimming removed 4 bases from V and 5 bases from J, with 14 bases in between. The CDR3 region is CASSSQGRLETQYF. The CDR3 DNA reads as TGTGCCAGCAGCTCCCAGGGGCGGTTGGAGACCCAGTACTTC.

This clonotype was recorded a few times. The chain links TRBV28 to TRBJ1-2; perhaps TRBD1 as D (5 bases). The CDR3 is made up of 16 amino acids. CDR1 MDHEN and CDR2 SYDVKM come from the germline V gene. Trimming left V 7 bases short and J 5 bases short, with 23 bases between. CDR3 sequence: CASTPVEGTGYYGYTF. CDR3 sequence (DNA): TGTGCCAGCACCCCGGTGGAGGGGACGGGCTATTATGGCTACACCTTC.

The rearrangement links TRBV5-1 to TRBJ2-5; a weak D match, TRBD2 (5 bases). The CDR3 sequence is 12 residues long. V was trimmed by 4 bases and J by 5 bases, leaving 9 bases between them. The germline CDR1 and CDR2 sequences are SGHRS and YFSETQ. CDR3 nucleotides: TGCGCCAGCAGCGAGGGTTCTGAGACCCAGTACTTC. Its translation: CASSEGSETQYF.

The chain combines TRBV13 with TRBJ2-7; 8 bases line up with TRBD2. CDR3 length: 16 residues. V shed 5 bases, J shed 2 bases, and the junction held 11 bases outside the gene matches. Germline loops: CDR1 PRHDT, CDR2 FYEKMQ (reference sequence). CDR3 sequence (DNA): TGTGCCAGCAGCCCTTCGACGCGGGAGGAAACCTACGAGCAGTACTTC. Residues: CASSPSTREETYEQYF. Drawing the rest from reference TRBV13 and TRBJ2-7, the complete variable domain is AAGVIQSPRHLIKEKRETATLKCYPIPRHDTVYWYQQGPGQDPQFLISFYEKMQSDKGSIPDRFSAQQFSDYHSELNMSSLELGDSALYFCASSPSTREETYEQYFGPGTRLTVT.

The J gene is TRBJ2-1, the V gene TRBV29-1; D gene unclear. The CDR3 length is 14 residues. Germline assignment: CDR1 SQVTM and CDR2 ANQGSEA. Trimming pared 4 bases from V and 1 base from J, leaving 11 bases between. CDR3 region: CSVGKASSYNEQFF. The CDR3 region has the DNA TGCAGCGTTGGGAAGGCTTCTTCCTACAATGAGCAGTTCTTC.

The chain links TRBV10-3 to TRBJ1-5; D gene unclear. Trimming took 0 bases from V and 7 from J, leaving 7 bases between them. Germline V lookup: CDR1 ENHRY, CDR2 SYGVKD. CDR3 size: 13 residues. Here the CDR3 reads CAISESIYQPQHF. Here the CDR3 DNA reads TGTGCCATCAGTGAGTCGATCTACCAGCCCCAGCATTTT.

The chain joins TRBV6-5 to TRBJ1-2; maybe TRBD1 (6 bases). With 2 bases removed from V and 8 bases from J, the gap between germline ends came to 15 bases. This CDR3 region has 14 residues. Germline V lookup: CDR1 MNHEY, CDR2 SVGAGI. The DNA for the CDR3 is TGTGCCAGCAGTTACACCAGGGGCCGGGACGGCTACACCTTC. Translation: CASSYTRGRDGYTF.

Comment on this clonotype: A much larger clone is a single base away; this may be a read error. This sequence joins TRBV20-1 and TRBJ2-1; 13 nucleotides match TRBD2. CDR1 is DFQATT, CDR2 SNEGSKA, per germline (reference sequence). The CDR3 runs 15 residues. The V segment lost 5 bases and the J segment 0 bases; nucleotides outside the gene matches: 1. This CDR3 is CSAGLAGASYNEQFF. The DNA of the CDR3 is TGCAGTGCTGGACTAGCGGGAGCCTCCTACAATGAGCAGTTCTTC.

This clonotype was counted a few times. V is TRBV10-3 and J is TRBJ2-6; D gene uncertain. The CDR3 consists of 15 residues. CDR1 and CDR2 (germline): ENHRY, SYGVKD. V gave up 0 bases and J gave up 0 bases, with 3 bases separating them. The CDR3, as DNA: TGTGCCATCAGTGAGTCCGTCTCTGGGGCCAACGTCCTGACTTTC. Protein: CAISESVSGANVLTF.

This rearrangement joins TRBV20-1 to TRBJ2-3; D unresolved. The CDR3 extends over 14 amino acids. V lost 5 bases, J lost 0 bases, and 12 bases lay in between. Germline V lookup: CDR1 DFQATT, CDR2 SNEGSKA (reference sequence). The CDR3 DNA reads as TGCAGTGCTGGTCACTTCGCTAGCACAGATACGCAGTATTTT. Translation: CSAGHFASTDTQYF.

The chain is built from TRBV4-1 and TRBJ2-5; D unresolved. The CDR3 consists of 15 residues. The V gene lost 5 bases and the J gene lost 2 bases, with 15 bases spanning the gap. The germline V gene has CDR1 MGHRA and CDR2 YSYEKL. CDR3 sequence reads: CASSVRSPGQETQYF. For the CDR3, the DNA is TGCGCCAGCAGCGTACGGTCCCCAGGACAAGAGACCCAGTACTTC.

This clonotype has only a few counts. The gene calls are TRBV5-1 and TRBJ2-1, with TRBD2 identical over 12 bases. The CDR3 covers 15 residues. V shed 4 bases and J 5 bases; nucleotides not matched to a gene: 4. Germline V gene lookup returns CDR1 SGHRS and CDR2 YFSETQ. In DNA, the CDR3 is TGCGCCAGCAGCCCACTAGCGGGAGGACACAATGAGCAGTTCTTC. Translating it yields CASSPLAGGHNEQFF.